This T cell receptor beta chain was sequenced for a study of blood T cell repertoires in COVID-19. About the research overall: Whether acute or convalescent, the COVID-19 samples came from the United States, Italy and Spain. T cells, B-cell-depleted T cells, or PBMCs provided the cDNA or gDNA that served as material.

This CDR3 region has 13 residues. Trimming left V 6 bases short and J 2 bases short, with 10 bases between. Per the original methods: Reference gene primer amplification gave nucleated cell count estimates. Data came from immunoSEQ multiplex PCR; TCRdb stores just in-frame clones and leaves some out. That table is the source of V, J and clone size, and D and trimming were worked out from the DNA. Altogether some 200,000 clones are present, under 90% being singletons, with the ten largest covering approximately 15%. This sequence joins TRBV12-3 or TRBV12-4 and TRBJ1-1; D possibly corresponds to TRBD1 (6 bases). The sequencing input was peripheral blood. This sequence originates from a man aged 25 to 40 with active or convalescent COVID-19. The CDR3 DNA follows: TGTGCCAGCAGGGAACAGGGAAACACTGAAGCTTTCTTT. Encoded protein: CASREQGNTEAFF.